Presented here are 17 T cell receptor beta chains from one specimen sequenced in a study of metastatic and nonmetastatic thyroid tumors. TCRdb re-clonotyped the PCR reads via MiXCR. The sample has about 24,000 clones; approximately 24% are singletons. Before thyroid surgery, none of the patients had received any treatment. Sequenced: tumor tissue. All receptors derive from a male donor with papillary thyroid cancer or a benign thyroid nodule (not recorded which). Some clones in this sample may be carry-over from other donors' samples.

For this clone: Being one base from a much bigger clone, this may be a read error. This CDR3 is also generated by other DNA sequences in the sample. The chain links TRBV5-1 to TRBJ2-4; TRBD1 agrees at 8 bases. The CDR3 runs to 15 residues. Germline V CDR1 and CDR2: SGHRS, YFSETQ. This CDR3 is CASLFTQGVGNIQYF. In DNA, the CDR3 is TGTGCCAGCCTATTCACACAGGGGGTCGGAAACATTCAGTACTTC.

At least ten counts were recorded for this clone. DNA of the CDR3: TGTGCCAGCAGCTTAGATGGAGGACAGGGGTACGAGCAGTACTTC. Translation gives CASSLDGGQGYEQYF. This chain joins TRBV11-2 and TRBJ2-7; 9 positions match TRBD1. Per germline, CDR1 SGHAT and CDR2 FQNNGV. The trim removed 0 bases at V and 4 bases at J, leaving 4 bases unmatched. This CDR3 is built from 15 residues. The whole variable domain, remainder taken from reference TRBV11-2 and TRBJ2-7, is EAGVAQSPRYKIIEKRQSVAFWCNPISGHATLYWYQQILGQGPKLLIQFQNNGVVDDSQLPKDRFSAERLKGVDSTLKIQPAKLEDSAVYLCASSLDGGQGYEQYFGPGTRLTVT.

A remark on this clone: Possible read error: a much larger clone is one base away. The same CDR3 also results from other DNA sequences found in this sample. The chain joins TRBV7-2 to TRBJ2-1; D is undetermined. The V end was cut by 5 bases, the J end by 7 bases, with 15 bases between. The CDR3 contains 14 residues. Germline V gives CDR1 SGHTA, CDR2 FQGNSA. CDR3 in amino acids: CASSLIIGNNEQFF. In DNA, the CDR3 is TGTGCCAGCAGCCTAATAATAGGTAATAATGAGCAGTTCTTC.

This chain connects TRBV14 to TRBJ2-7; D possibly uses TRBD1 or TRBD2 (6 bases each). The V and J ends lost 0 bases and 5 bases respectively, with 20 bases between them. Per the germline V gene, CDR1 is SGHDN and CDR2 is FVKESK. This CDR3 region has 17 residues. CDR3 nucleotide sequence: TGTGCCAGCAGCCAAGATTATTGGGGGGCCTACAGGGACGAGCAGTACTTC. Its protein product is CASSQDYWGAYRDEQYF.

This chain connects TRBV20-1 to TRBJ2-1, with a weak D call TRBD2 (5 bases). Germline CDR1 reads DFQATT; CDR2 reads SNEGSKA (reference sequence). The CDR3 loop spans 12 amino acids. CDR3: CIAPFGGGEQFF. The CDR3 region has the DNA TGCATCGCTCCCTTTGGTGGAGGTGAGCAGTTCTTC.

This clone was seen many times. V gene TRBV4-3 combines with J gene TRBJ2-1, with D perhaps TRBD2 (7 bases). Germline V gene lookup returns CDR1 LGHNA and CDR2 YSLEER. The CDR3 is 16 residues long. V was shortened by 0 bases and J by 13 bases, with 22 bases between the two germline ends. CDR3 sequence reads: CASSQERGGRASVQFF. In DNA form, the CDR3 reads TGCGCCAGCAGCCAAGAGCGAGGGGGGAGGGCCTCTGTTCAGTTCTTC.

There are many counts of this clone. The chain employs TRBV6-2 or TRBV6-3 and TRBJ2-1; D ambiguous. The CDR3 consists of 13 residues. Germline lookup yields CDR1 MNHEY and CDR2 SVGEGT. Trimming cost V 0 bases and J 7 bases, with 7 bases left between them. In DNA, the CDR3 is TGTGCCAGCAGTTACTCGACCGGGAATGAGCAGTTCTTC. Protein product: CASSYSTGNEQFF.

This clone has at least ten counts. V is TRBV28 and J is TRBJ1-1; 8 nucleotides match TRBD1. V shed 2 bases, J shed 4 bases, and the junction held 6 bases outside the gene matches. This CDR3 is 15 amino acids long. The germline CDR1 and CDR2 sequences are MDHEN and SYDVKM. CDR3 residues: CASSLEGTGSTEAFF. The CDR3 DNA reads TGTGCCAGCAGTTTAGAAGGGACAGGATCCACTGAAGCTTTCTTT.

Concerning this clone: At one end the junction does not follow the germline gene, possibly because of a read error. The V and J genes are TRBV27 and TRBJ1-5; D is possibly TRBD1 (6 bases). The length of the CDR3 is 17 residues. Germline V gives CDR1 MNHEY, CDR2 SMNVEV (reference sequence). CDR3 sequence reads: CAGSQRTALGSNQPQHF. In nucleotides, the CDR3 is TGTGCCGGCAGTCAACGGACAGCCCTAGGGAGCAATCAGCCCCAGCATTTT.

This clone occurred a few times. The junction and the germline gene differ at one end; a read error may be behind it. The rearrangement uses TRBV6-1 and TRBJ2-6; 9 bases are shared with TRBD1. The CDR3 extends over 16 amino acids. Germline V gene lookup returns CDR1 MNHNS and CDR2 SASEGT. The CDR3 DNA follows: TGTGCCAGCAGACCGGGACAGGGATCTGGGGCAAACGTCCTGACTTTC. Its translation: CASRPGQGSGANVLTF.

This clone was found many times. V gene TRBV18 combines with J gene TRBJ2-7; a weak D match, TRBD1 (5 bases). Germline V gene sequence: CDR1 KGHSH, CDR2 LQKENI. The CDR3 length is 15 residues. Trimming removed 0 bases at V and 6 bases at J, with 15 bases between. This CDR3 is CASSPPAGNGFEQYF. CDR3 DNA: TGTGCCAGCTCACCACCGGCAGGGAATGGTTTCGAGCAGTACTTC.

This clone has a count of ten or more. The sample has other DNA sequences that encode this CDR3 too. The chain links TRBV4-3 to TRBJ2-1, with D unresolved. This CDR3 has 16 residues. CDR1 and CDR2 (germline): LGHNA, YSLEER. V was cut by 1 base and J by 1 base, with 11 bases left in between. CDR3 sequence reads: CASSQVLEGSYNEQFF. CDR3 DNA: TGCGCCAGCAGCCAAGTGCTTGAAGGATCCTACAATGAGCAGTTCTTC.

This clone was seen a few times. Possible read error: a much larger clone is one base away. The chain recombines TRBV6-2 or TRBV6-3 with TRBJ2-3; D ambiguous. Deletions cut 6 bases from V and 3 bases from J, with 16 bases between. Germline V gives CDR1 MNHEY, CDR2 SVGEGT. CDR3 length: 15 residues. CDR3 residues: CASRAQVSVTDTQYF. The CDR3 bases are TGTGCCAGCAGAGCCCAGGTGTCCGTAACAGATACGCAGTATTTT.

Many counts were recorded for this clone. The chain has TRBV29-1 and TRBJ2-7; D may be TRBD1 (5 bases). The germline V gene encodes CDR1 SQVTM and CDR2 ANQGSEA. The CDR3 length is 13 residues. Trimming removed 4 bases from V and 2 bases from J, with 12 bases in between. The CDR3 DNA is TGCAGCGTTGTAGGGGCTGGAGCCTACGAGCAGTACTTC. This codes for CSVVGAGAYEQYF.

A few counts support this clone. This chain links TRBV28 with TRBJ2-7; 10 bases agree with TRBD1. The germline CDR1 and CDR2 sequences are MDHEN and SYDVKM. V was clipped by 6 bases and J by 4 bases; unmatched bases: 6. CDR3 length equals 14 residues. CDR3 nucleotides: TGTGCCAGCAGGGACCCGGGACAGGGGTACGAGCAGTACTTC. Protein product: CASRDPGQGYEQYF.

This clone was detected a few times. The sample carries other DNA sequences with the same CDR3. V is TRBV28 and J is TRBJ2-7; D gene ambiguous. V was cut by 4 bases and J by 3 bases, with 25 bases left in between. The CDR3 is 18 amino acids. Germline-derived CDR1 and CDR2 are MDHEN and SYDVKM. Here the CDR3 reads CASSSPRAITGKLYEQYF. As DNA, the CDR3 is TGTGCCAGCAGTTCCCCACGAGCTATTACTGGGAAACTCTACGAGCAGTACTTC.

This clone was found many times. This chain links TRBV15 with TRBJ2-6; D is undetermined. Germline loops: CDR1 LNHNV, CDR2 YYDKDF (reference sequence). V lost 0 bases to trimming and J lost 4 bases, with 19 bases between them. The CDR3 runs to 19 residues. The CDR3 DNA reads TGTGCCACCAGCAGAGATCCCCGTCAAGCCAACTCCGGGGCCAACGTCCTGACTTTC. Translating gives CATSRDPRQANSGANVLTF. Drawing the rest from reference TRBV15 and TRBJ2-6, the complete variable domain is DAMVIQNPRYQVTQFGKPVTLSCSQTLNHNVMYWYQQKSSQAPKLLFHYYDKDFNNEADTPDNFQSRRPNTSFCFLDIRSPGLGDTAMYLCATSRDPRQANSGANVLTFGAGSRLTVL.